The clone carrying this T cell receptor (beta chain) was found a few times. One entry per CDR3 protein, called by TCRdb with MiXCR from the RT-PCR reads. The sample lists fewer than 800,000 distinct CDR3 sequences; more than 15% were seen once. The entry originates in a study of response to subunit inactivated influenza vaccine. This CDR3 has 13 residues. Trimming left V 7 bases short and J 7 bases short, with 14 bases between. Germline V gene data show CDR1 as ENHRY and CDR2 as SYGVKD. This clonotype was sampled from a man aged 50-59 years who received an inactivated influenza vaccine. Sequenced here: PBMCs from blood, sampled about 13 days after vaccination. The chain employs TRBV10-3 and TRBJ2-1; D gene ambiguous. CDR3 nucleotides: TGTGCCATCACTAACCTGGGTAGGAATGAGCAGTTCTTC. Its protein is CAITNLGRNEQFF.